This T cell receptor beta chain was sequenced in a study of cytomegalovirus exposure and HLA in healthy donors. Findings of the study overall: Versus the approximately 700-donor mean, an Asian-associated ancestry cluster reportedly showed fewer N-insertions in a later analysis.

PCR primers comprised 60 Vbeta and 13 Jbeta primers. TCRdb's copy holds only in-frame clones and misses some; the assay was immunoSEQ multiplex PCR. The table has 120,000 to 150,000 clones, around 79% seen once; the top ten hold around 6.2%. About this clone: The antigen remains unidentified.

Trimming left V 4 bases short and J 3 bases short, with 10 bases between. In germline, CDR1 is LNHDA, CDR2 SQIVND (reference sequence). This CDR3 has 13 residues. Sequenced material: PBMCs. The receptor comes from a man aged 30 to 45 in good health and CMV-seropositive. The J gene is TRBJ2-7, the V gene TRBV19; D may be TRBD1 (5 bases). The CDR3 protein is CASSRSGLYEQYF. Written as DNA, the CDR3 is TGTGCCAGTAGTAGGTCAGGGCTCTACGAGCAGTACTTC.